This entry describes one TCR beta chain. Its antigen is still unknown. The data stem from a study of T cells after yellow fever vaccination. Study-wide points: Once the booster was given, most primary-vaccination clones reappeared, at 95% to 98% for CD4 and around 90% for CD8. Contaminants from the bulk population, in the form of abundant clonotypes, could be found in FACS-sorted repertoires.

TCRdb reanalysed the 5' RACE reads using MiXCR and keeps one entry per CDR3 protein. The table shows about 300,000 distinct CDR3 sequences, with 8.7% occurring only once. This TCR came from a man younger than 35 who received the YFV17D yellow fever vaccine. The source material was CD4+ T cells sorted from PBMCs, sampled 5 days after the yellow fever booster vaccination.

The CDR3 here is CASSLKGTGVLYEQYF. The CDR3, as DNA: TGTGCCAGCAGTTTGAAAGGGACAGGGGTCCTATACGAGCAGTACTTC. The chain employs TRBV12-3 or TRBV12-4 and TRBJ2-7; 10 bases align to TRBD1. The CDR3 totals 16 residues. Unmatched junction bases numbered 9, after V lost 3 bases and J lost 4 bases.